Only one count was recorded for the clone carrying this T cell receptor beta chain. Antigen: not known. Samples with a second dose at about 4 or about 12 weeks were pooled together. The sample belongs to a study of T cell responses to AZD1222 COVID-19 vaccine. The study's findings and limits: Spike-specific TCR repertoires showed rising breadth and depth after two AZD1222 doses. There were mostly white British donors and more females than males, and clonal diversity was possibly underestimated. CD4 TCRs linked to vaccination spanned spike, dominating at 160-218 and 743-854.

The CDR3 runs 17 residues. Profiling relied on immunoSEQ multiplex PCR, and the TCRdb table lists in-frame clones only, not all of them. This sample has about 130,000 clones, with roughly 90% found just once. This clonotype was obtained from an adult who received the AZD1222 COVID-19 vaccine. The input for sequencing was peripheral blood, taken 28 days after the second AZD1222 dose. The V and J genes are TRBV21-1 and TRBJ2-1; TRBD2, the table's D call, was not compared with the DNA. TRBV21-1 is annotated as a pseudogene. The chain's CDR3 is CASSSKTSGSSYNEQFF. The CDR3 nucleotides read TGTGCCAGCAGCAGTAAGACTAGCGGGAGCTCCTACAATGAGCAGTTCTTC.